The 26 T cell receptor beta chains presented below share a single source sample, sequenced in a study of cytomegalovirus exposure and HLA in healthy donors. Amplification used 60 Vbeta primers and 13 Jbeta primers. Here immunoSEQ multiplex PCR was the method, and the copy in TCRdb shows in-frame clones only, minus some. The data show around 190,000 clones, with around three quarters seen just once and roughly 1.6% held by the top ten. Sequenced sample: PBMCs. The receptors here all came from a woman aged 18-29 years in good health and CMV-seronegative.

The V gene is TRBV28, the J gene TRBJ2-1, with 9 bases that match TRBD2. The CDR3 loop spans 15 amino acids. From germline, CDR1 is MDHEN and CDR2 SYDVKM. J gave up 3 bases and V 5 bases, and 5 bases lay outside the gene matches. The CDR3 region has the DNA TGTGCCAGCAGTCCTAGCGGGATCCACTACAATGAGCAGTTCTTC. Translated, it gives CASSPSGIHYNEQFF. The full variable domain, completed using reference TRBV28 and TRBJ2-1, is DVKVTQSSRYLVKRTGEKVFLECVQDMDHENMFWYRQDPGLGLRLIYFSYDVKMKEKGDIPEGYSVSREKKERFSLILESASTNQTSMYLCASSPSGIHYNEQFFGPGTRLTVL.

This rearrangement joins TRBV5-1 to TRBJ1-2; 11 bases fit TRBD1. Trimming at V came to 0 bases and at J to 4 bases, leaving 5 bases not matched to a gene. CDR1 and CDR2 from the germline V gene are SGHRS and YFSETQ. CDR3 length: 16 residues. CDR3 in DNA: TGCGCCAGCAGCTTGGGGACAGGGGGCGCTGGCTATGGCTACACCTTC. It specifies CASSLGTGGAGYGYTF.

This sequence joins TRBV7-9 and TRBJ1-2; D is perhaps TRBD1 (6 bases). The germline V gene encodes CDR1 SEHNR and CDR2 FQNEAQ (reference sequence). This CDR3 has 16 residues. The V gene lost 7 bases and the J gene lost 6 bases, with 24 bases spanning the gap. CDR3 nucleotides: TGTGCCAGCAACTACAGCCCGGGACACAGCGTGGATGGCTACACCTTC. Its protein product is CASNYSPGHSVDGYTF.

The rearrangement uses TRBV15 and TRBJ1-2; a weak D match, TRBD1 (5 bases). Between the trimmed V and J ends, which lost 1 base and 2 bases, there was a span of 14 bases. The CDR3 has 16 residues. Germline CDR1 LNHNV, CDR2 YYDKDF (reference sequence). Written as DNA, the CDR3 is TGTGCCACCAGCAGAGCAAGGGGCCTCCTGAACTATGGCTACACCTTC. It specifies CATSRARGLLNYGYTF. The full variable domain, completed using reference TRBV15 and TRBJ1-2, is DAMVIQNPRYQVTQFGKPVTLSCSQTLNHNVMYWYQQKSSQAPKLLFHYYDKDFNNEADTPDNFQSRRPNTSFCFLDIRSPGLGDTAMYLCATSRARGLLNYGYTFGSGTRLTVV.

The chain employs TRBV7-2 and TRBJ2-3; D is possibly TRBD1 (5 bases). Deletions cut 5 bases from V and 0 bases from J, with 15 bases between. CDR1 and CDR2 (germline): SGHTA, FQGNSA. This CDR3 comprises 16 residues. CDR3 nucleotide sequence: TGTGCCAGCAGCACTCAGGGCCACAAAAGCACAGATACGCAGTATTTT. Amino acid sequence: CASSTQGHKSTDTQYF.

The rearrangement uses TRBV19 and TRBJ1-6; the D gene is possibly TRBD1 (5 bases). The CDR3 sequence is 14 residues long. Trimming removed 3 bases at V and 11 bases at J, with 14 bases between. Germline CDR1 and CDR2: LNHDA and SQIVND (reference sequence). CDR3 nucleotides: TGTGCCAGTAGTATGGACGGGGGAGTGCCACCCCTCCACTTT. This encodes CASSMDGGVPPLHF.

This clone was counted a few times. J is TRBJ1-2 and V is TRBV30, with TRBD1 identical over 11 bases. The CDR3 spans 14 residues. Per germline, CDR1 GTSNPN and CDR2 SVGIG (reference sequence). V was pared by 7 bases and J by 5 bases, with 9 bases of the junction left unmatched. The chain's CDR3 is CASDPGQGGYGYTF. CDR3 DNA: TGTGCCTCCGACCCGGGACAGGGGGGGTATGGCTACACCTTC.

The chain has TRBV6-6 and TRBJ1-5, with 8 bases fitting TRBD1. The CDR3 sequence is 14 residues long. V lost 5 bases and J lost 2; bases outside the gene matches: 2. In germline, CDR1 is MNHNY, CDR2 SVGAGI (reference sequence). In DNA form, the CDR3 reads TGTGCCAGCAGTGGACAGGGAGGCAATCAGCCCCAGCATTTT. Translated: CASSGQGGNQPQHF.

The chain combines TRBV5-1 with TRBJ2-4; 8 bases fit TRBD1. Trimming cost V 0 bases and J 8 bases; bases outside gene matches: 7. In germline, CDR1 is SGHRS, CDR2 YFSETQ. The CDR3 extends over 15 amino acids. Here the CDR3 reads CASSLEQGEVDIQYF. The CDR3 DNA reads TGCGCCAGCAGCTTGGAACAGGGGGAGGTAGACATTCAGTACTTC.

The J gene is TRBJ1-1, the V gene TRBV5-1; 7 bases are shared with TRBD1. After removal of 0 bases from V and 4 bases from J, the junction contained 15 bases not matched to a gene. Germline V gives CDR1 SGHRS, CDR2 YFSETQ. The CDR3 loop spans 18 amino acids. The CDR3 bases are TGCGCCAGCAGCTTGGGAGGGGGCGCAGAGTTGGAGGTCACTGAAGCTTTCTTT. Translation gives CASSLGGGAELEVTEAFF.

This chain uses TRBV7-3 with TRBJ1-1; D may be TRBD1 (5 bases). With 5 bases removed from V and 2 bases from J, the gap between germline ends came to 9 bases. The CDR3 length is 13 residues. The V gene's germline CDR1 is SGHTA and CDR2 FQGTGA. The CDR3 reads CASSLDRNTEAFF. The DNA of the CDR3 is TGTGCCAGCAGCCTTGACAGAAACACTGAAGCTTTCTTT.

V gene TRBV7-2 combines with J gene TRBJ2-3; a weak D match, TRBD2 (5 bases). Germline CDR1 reads SGHTA; CDR2 reads FQGNSA. The V end lost 5 bases, the J end lost 2 bases, and 14 bases lay between the germline ends. The CDR3 is made up of 15 amino acids. The CDR3 sequence is CASSLGLSATDTQYF. The CDR3 nucleotides are TGTGCCAGCAGCCTAGGACTGTCGGCCACAGATACGCAGTATTTT.

V usage is TRBV28 and J usage is TRBJ2-1; 8 bases agree with TRBD2. This CDR3 region has 13 residues. The V gene's germline CDR1 is MDHEN and CDR2 SYDVKM. The V gene end was trimmed by 5 bases and the J gene end by 9 bases; junction bases not matched to a gene: 6. The DNA of the CDR3 is TGTGCCAGCAGTCCCGGGACTAGAGGTGAGCAGTTCTTC. This codes for CASSPGTRGEQFF.

V gene TRBV4-1 combines with J gene TRBJ1-2; tentatively, D is TRBD1 (6 bases). CDR1 is MGHRA, CDR2 YSYEKL, per germline. V was pared by 4 bases and J by 1 base, with 13 bases between. This CDR3 region has 15 residues. The CDR3 DNA is TGCGCCAGCAGCCTCCCAGGGGCGAATAACTATGGCTACACCTTC. It encodes CASSLPGANNYGYTF.

This chain uses TRBV18 with TRBJ1-1; no reliable D call. Germline V gives CDR1 KGHSH, CDR2 LQKENI. The V end was cut by 2 bases, the J end by 1 base, with 14 bases between. The CDR3 covers 16 residues. The CDR3 loop is CASSPRLIDTNTEAFF. The CDR3, as DNA: TGTGCCAGCTCACCAAGGTTGATCGACACGAACACTGAAGCTTTCTTT.

The rearrangement joins TRBV28 to TRBJ1-3; TRBD1 aligns across 7 bases. The CDR3 spans 18 residues. Germline lookup yields CDR1 MDHEN and CDR2 SYDVKM. Trimming cost V 6 bases and J 0 bases; bases outside gene matches: 14. The CDR3 DNA sequence: TGTGCCAGCAGCACAAGTGGACAGGCCCAGAGCTCTGGAAACACCATATATTTT. This encodes CASSTSGQAQSSGNTIYF.

Concerning this clone itself: A read error may account for a junction end that differs from germline. The chain uses TRBV7-9 and TRBJ2-7, with D possibly matching TRBD2 (5 bases). The CDR3 covers 13 residues. Per germline, CDR1 SEHNR and CDR2 FQNEAQ (reference sequence). CDR3 protein: CSSSPPGIGEQYF. The CDR3 DNA reads TGTTCCAGCAGCCCGCCGGGGATAGGGGAGCAGTACTTC.

This chain joins TRBV28 and TRBJ2-4, with TRBD1 identical over 8 bases. Looked up from germline, CDR1 is MDHEN and CDR2 is SYDVKM. After removal of 6 bases from V and 2 bases from J, the junction contained 9 bases not matched to a gene. The CDR3 contains 16 residues. CDR3 DNA: TGTGCCAGCAGGAACAGGGGGGATATGACCAAAAACATTCAGTACTTC. Protein: CASRNRGDMTKNIQYF.

J is TRBJ1-5 and V is TRBV28, with 8 bases fitting TRBD1. The CDR3 runs 18 residues. The V gene's germline CDR1 is MDHEN and CDR2 SYDVKM. The J segment lost 1 base and the V segment lost 7 bases, leaving 15 bases of the junction unmatched. In DNA form, the CDR3 reads TGTGCCAGCATCTACGGGTGGACAGGGATATGGAGCAATCAGCCCCAGCATTTT. This encodes CASIYGWTGIWSNQPQHF. Filled out from reference TRBV28 and TRBJ1-5, the complete variable domain reads DVKVTQSSRYLVKRTGEKVFLECVQDMDHENMFWYRQDPGLGLRLIYFSYDVKMKEKGDIPEGYSVSREKKERFSLILESASTNQTSMYLCASIYGWTGIWSNQPQHFGDGTRLSIL.

The chain links TRBV7-9 to TRBJ2-5, with 8 bases identical to TRBD1. This CDR3 is built from 16 residues. The trim removed 2 bases at V and 5 bases at J, leaving 10 bases unmatched. Germline V gene sequence: CDR1 SEHNR, CDR2 FQNEAQ (reference sequence). The CDR3 coding sequence is TGTGCCAGCAGCTTACCCCGGACAGGGATGGGGGAGACCCAGTACTTC. This codes for CASSLPRTGMGETQYF.

This clone was detected once. Germline and junction disagree at one end, which may indicate a read error. This chain connects TRBV6-6 to TRBJ2-7; the match to TRBD1 covers 7 bases. Germline CDR1 and CDR2: MNHNY and SVGAGI (reference sequence). The CDR3 contains 13 residues. The CDR3 DNA is TGTGCCGGCAGGACAGGAAGGGACGGCGAGCAGTACTTC. Its translation is CAGRTGRDGEQYF.

The chain has TRBV29-1 and TRBJ2-1; D perhaps matches TRBD2 (5 bases). The CDR3 contains 16 residues. The germline gives CDR1 SQVTM, CDR2 ANQGSEA. Trimming took 5 bases from V and 0 from J, leaving 17 bases between them. CDR3 region: CSVFRPAASSYNEQFF. The CDR3 nucleotides read TGCAGCGTTTTCCGACCAGCGGCGAGCTCCTACAATGAGCAGTTCTTC.

This clone has only one observation. The V gene is TRBV14, the J gene TRBJ1-6, with TRBD1 identical over 9 bases. CDR3 length: 15 amino acids. Germline CDR1 is SGHDN and CDR2 is FVKESK. With V trimmed by 3 bases and J by 9 bases, 6 bases remained unmatched. Here the CDR3 reads CASSHQGQGGSPLHF. For the CDR3, the DNA is TGTGCCAGCAGCCACCAGGGACAGGGAGGTTCACCCCTCCACTTT. Variable domain in full (rest from reference TRBV14 and TRBJ1-6): EAGVTQFPSHSVIEKGQTVTLRCDPISGHDNLYWYRRVMGKEIKFLLHFVKESKQDESGMPNNRFLAERTGGTYSTLKVQPAELEDSGVYFCASSHQGQGGSPLHFGNGTRLTVT.

The chain couples TRBV6-1 to TRBJ1-1, with D hard to call. V dropped 7 bases and J dropped 6 bases, with 18 bases sitting between them. Per the germline V gene, CDR1 is MNHNS and CDR2 is SASEGT. The CDR3 has 14 residues. The CDR3: CASMYAGIAAEAFF. The CDR3 nucleotides read TGTGCCAGCATGTACGCGGGCATCGCCGCTGAAGCTTTCTTT.

This clone has only a few counts. The chain joins TRBV7-9 to TRBJ1-1; D is possibly TRBD1 (5 bases). Trimming stripped 6 bases from V and 0 bases from J, with 11 bases between. Germline V lookup: CDR1 SEHNR, CDR2 FQNEAQ (reference sequence). CDR3 size: 14 residues. The CDR3 sequence: CASRSTDMNTEAFF. Here the CDR3 DNA reads TGTGCCAGCAGGTCGACAGATATGAACACTGAAGCTTTCTTT.

This clone occurred a few times. V gene TRBV9 combines with J gene TRBJ1-4; the D gene is possibly TRBD1 (5 bases). Trimming pared 3 bases from V and 0 bases from J, leaving 9 bases between. CDR1 SGDLS and CDR2 YYNGEE come from the germline V gene. CDR3 length: 15 residues. CDR3 bases: TGTGCCAGCAGCGATGACAGAGCAACTAATGAAAAACTGTTTTTT. It yields the protein CASSDDRATNEKLFF.